Listed below are T cell receptor beta chains from one sample, sequenced in a study of early stage breast cancer tumors. Sequencing was performed with immunoSEQ multiplex PCR; in TCRdb, only in-frame clones are kept and a portion is missing. The profile shows tens of thousands of clones, roughly 80% of them singletons. The sample comprised blood. Receptors were obtained from a person aged 25 to 39 with breast cancer. Both conserved end residues are part of each CDR3. A D gene is named only where the DNA matches it firmly. Size tells how often a clone was seen (once, few, many) or the class of an expanded clone, and some rows leave it out.

d_gene	j_gene	abundance	v_gene	CDR3aa	CDR3nt
TRBD2	TRBJ2-2	-	TRBV9	CASSVSAGFTGELFF	TGTGCCAGCAGCGTTTCAGCGGGATTTACCGGGGAGCTGTTTTTT
-	TRBJ2-3	-	TRBV29-1	CSVDGLSTDTQYF	TGCAGCGTTGACGGATTGAGCACAGATACGCAGTATTTT
-	TRBJ1-3	-	TRBV5-4	CASSPPGGPSGNTIYF	TGTGCCAGCAGCCCCCCCGGAGGGCCCTCTGGAAACACCATATATTTT
-	TRBJ2-1	once	TRBV6-1	CASKPQFLANRGFF	TGTGCCAGCAAACCCCAATTTCTAGCCAACCGGGGTTTCTTC
TRBD2	TRBJ2-1	-	TRBV30	CASLAGVSYNEQFF	TGTGCCTCACTAGCGGGAGTCTCCTACAATGAGCAGTTCTTC
-	TRBJ1-3	few	TRBV30	CAWRGSVRNTIYF	TGTGCCTGGAGGGGGTCGGTTAGAAACACCATATATTTT
TRBD2	TRBJ2-7	-	TRBV9	CASSFLAGAPYEQYF	TGTGCCAGCAGCTTCCTAGCGGGAGCCCCCTACGAGCAGTACTTC
-	TRBJ2-3	-	TRBV10-3	CAISESNNRDLETQYF	TGTGCCATCAGTGAGTCGAACAACCGGGACCTAGAGACGCAGTATTTT
-	TRBJ1-2	-	TRBV30	CAWSVSRSYGYTF	TGTGCCTGGAGTGTTAGTAGGTCCTATGGCTACACCTTC
-	TRBJ2-7	-	TRBV4-1	CASSHKTGFDEQYF	TGCGCCAGCAGCCACAAGACGGGTTTCGACGAGCAGTACTTC
TRBD1	TRBJ2-2	-	TRBV4-1	CASSPGTGPDTGELFF	TGCGCCAGCAGCCCCGGGACAGGTCCGGACACCGGGGAGCTGTTTTTT
-	TRBJ1-1	-	TRBV7-9	CASSSFQTPTRGTEAFF	TGTGCCAGCAGCTCATTCCAGACCCCGACCCGAGGCACTGAAGCTTTCTTT
-	TRBJ1-1	few	TRBV5-1	CASSLALNTEAFF	TGCGCCAGCAGCTTGGCTCTGAACACTGAAGCTTTCTTT
TRBD2	TRBJ2-7	-	TRBV9	CASSVASGVGVPREQYF	TGTGCCAGCAGCGTAGCTAGCGGGGTGGGCGTCCCCCGCGAGCAGTACTTC
-	TRBJ2-3	-	TRBV18	CASSPQTRETDTQYF	TGTGCCAGCTCACCACAAACCAGGGAGACAGATACGCAGTATTTT
-	TRBJ2-2	-	TRBV10-1	CASSERGRTGELFF	TGCGCCAGCAGTGAGCGGGGAAGAACCGGGGAGCTGTTTTTT
-	TRBJ2-7	-	TRBV19	CASSIYGLGEQYF	TGTGCCAGTAGTATATATGGATTGGGGGAGCAGTACTTC
-	TRBJ2-3	-	TRBV6-5	CASSYSGGRIDTQYF	TGTGCCAGCAGTTACAGTGGGGGGCGCATAGATACGCAGTATTTT
TRBD2	TRBJ2-3	-	TRBV19	CASSPSTPGLAGGTDTQYF	TGTGCCAGTAGTCCATCGACACCGGGACTAGCGGGCGGCACAGATACGCAGTATTTT
-	TRBJ2-6	-	TRBV12-2	CASRLAETGNLEAGANVLTF	TGTGCAAGTCGCTTAGCGGAAACCGGGAACCTCGAGGCTGGGGCCAACGTCCTGACTTTC
-	TRBJ1-6	-	TRBV2	CASSEISKGYNSPLHF	TGTGCCAGCAGTGAAATTTCGAAGGGCTATAATTCACCCCTCCACTTT
TRBD1	TRBJ1-2	few	TRBV19	CASSLTGGGYTF	TGTGCCAGTAGTCTTACAGGGGGCGGCTACACCTTC
-	TRBJ2-7	-	TRBV7-3	CASSLIGGGDYEQYF	TGTGCCAGCAGCTTAATTGGCGGAGGAGACTACGAGCAGTACTTC
TRBD2	TRBJ2-1	-	TRBV5-5	CASSRRTSGRGYNEQFF	TGTGCCAGCAGCCGCCGGACTAGCGGGAGGGGTTACAATGAGCAGTTCTTC
-	TRBJ2-7	-	TRBV28	CASNQAPDRPYEQYF	TGTGCCAGCAATCAAGCCCCCGACAGGCCCTACGAGCAGTACTTC
TRBD1	TRBJ1-2	once	TRBV7-9	CASSAHRGEGYTF	TGTGCCAGCAGCGCCCACAGGGGCGAAGGCTACACCTTC
TRBD2	TRBJ2-5	-	TRBV6-5	CASSSTSGRARHF	TGTGCCAGCAGTTCAACTAGCGGGAGGGCTCGCCACTTC
TRBD1	TRBJ2-5	-	TRBV30	CAWSVTGGRETQYF	TGTGCCTGGAGTGTGACAGGGGGAAGGGAGACCCAGTACTTC
TRBD1	TRBJ2-7	-	TRBV11-2	CASSFFVATGPYEQYF	TGTGCCAGCAGCTTCTTTGTTGCGACAGGGCCCTACGAGCAGTACTTC
-	TRBJ2-3	-	TRBV27	CASSFIGVNTQYF	TGTGCCAGCAGTTTTATAGGGGTAAATACGCAGTATTTT
TRBD1	TRBJ2-7	-	TRBV19	CASSPGTGAYEQYF	TGTGCCAGTTCCCCCGGGACAGGAGCCTACGAGCAGTACTTC
-	TRBJ1-3	-	TRBV6-1	CASSGQPSSGNTIYF	TGTGCCAGCAGTGGACAGCCGAGCTCTGGAAACACCATATATTTT
-	TRBJ2-5	-	TRBV14	CASSQEFLMDPRDRTQYF	TGTGCCAGCAGCCAAGAATTTTTAATGGACCCCAGGGATCGGACCCAGTACTTC
-	TRBJ1-1	-	TRBV19	CASIGGNTEAFF	TGTGCCAGTATAGGAGGGAACACTGAAGCTTTCTTT
-	TRBJ1-1	-	TRBV15	CATSSSTLGDTEAFF	TGTGCCACCAGCTCATCGACTCTGGGGGACACTGAAGCTTTCTTT
-	TRBJ2-7	-	TRBV9	CASSAQQGGRNEQYF	TGTGCCAGCAGCGCCCAACAGGGAGGGCGGAACGAGCAGTACTTC
-	TRBJ1-4	-	TRBV30	CAWNSATTNEKLFF	TGTGCCTGGAACAGTGCTACAACTAATGAAAAACTGTTTTTT
TRBD2	TRBJ2-7	-	TRBV4-1	CASSQAGTRVRGEQYF	TGCGCCAGCAGCCAAGCCGGGACTAGGGTACGAGGCGAGCAGTACTTC
TRBD1	TRBJ1-5	-	TRBV18	CASSQDRASNQPQHF	TGTGCCAGCTCTCAGGACAGGGCCAGCAATCAGCCCCAGCATTTT
-	TRBJ2-1	few	TRBV7-9	CASSSSLATRHNEQFF	TGTGCCAGCAGTTCCTCCCTCGCGACTAGGCACAATGAGCAGTTCTTC
-	TRBJ2-3	-	TRBV7-3	CASSRVDGTDTQYF	TGTGCCAGCAGCCGCGTTGATGGCACAGATACGCAGTATTTT
-	TRBJ1-5	-	TRBV6-1	CASSESGDLSNQPQHF	TGTGCCAGCAGTGAATCCGGGGACCTTAGCAATCAGCCCCAGCATTTT
TRBD1	TRBJ2-5	-	TRBV6-5	CASSQGTGGQETQYF	TGTGCCAGCAGTCAAGGGACAGGGGGTCAAGAGACCCAGTACTTC
-	TRBJ2-2	few	TRBV6-5	CASTEDHILTGELFF	TGTGCCAGCACCGAGGACCATATACTCACCGGGGAGCTGTTTTTT
-	TRBJ2-7	once	TRBV19	CASSALIGREQYF	TGTGCCAGTAGTGCCCTAATAGGTCGCGAGCAGTACTTC
-	TRBJ2-7	-	TRBV30	CAWSANRDPYEQYF	TGTGCCTGGAGTGCGAACAGGGACCCCTACGAGCAGTACTTC
TRBD1	TRBJ1-6	-	TRBV19	CASSIAGGYNSPLHF	TGTGCCAGTAGTATCGCAGGGGGCTATAATTCACCCCTCCACTTT
-	TRBJ2-1	-	TRBV13	CASSPGEGASLDNEQFF	TGTGCCAGCAGCCCTGGAGAAGGGGCGAGTCTTGACAATGAGCAGTTCTTC
TRBD1	TRBJ1-1	-	TRBV2	CASSVRGETEAFF	TGTGCCAGCAGTGTCAGGGGGGAGACTGAAGCTTTCTTT
-	TRBJ2-7	once	TRBV7-3	CASSLPCVLEQYF	TGTGCCAGCAGCTTACCGTGTGTACTCGAGCAGTACTTC
-	TRBJ1-1	once	TRBV19	CASSISDITEAFF	TGTGCCAGTAGTATATCGGACATTACTGAAGCTTTCTTT
-	TRBJ2-3	-	TRBV18	CASSRRDASTDTQYF	TGTGCCAGCTCACGCCGGGACGCTAGCACAGATACGCAGTATTTT